These T cell receptor beta chains were read from a single sample in a study of blood T cell repertoires in COVID-19. Sequenced by immunoSEQ multiplex PCR; TCRdb stores in-frame clones only, minus some. This table has approximately 190,000 clones, more than 65% appearing once. Material for sequencing was PBMCs or T cells enriched from blood (not recorded which). The source of these receptors is a man in his forties or fifties who had recovered from COVID-19. Each CDR3 is given with its conserved first and last residue. A D gene is named only where the DNA matches it firmly. Clone sizes are given selectively: once, few, many, or a class where the clone is expanded.

TRBJ2-1,TRBV11-3,TRBD1,-,TGTGCCAGCAGCTTCCACGGGACAGGGTCTAGGAATGAGCAGTTCTTC,CASSFHGTGSRNEQFF
TRBJ1-3,TRBV28,TRBD1,-,TGTGCCAGCAGGCCCTCGACAGGGACACCGGATGGAAACACCATATATTTT,CASRPSTGTPDGNTIYF
TRBJ1-3,TRBV4-3,-,-,TGCGCCAGCAGCCAGGATGCAGGAATCTCTGGAAACACCATATATTTT,CASSQDAGISGNTIYF
TRBJ1-6,TRBV9,-,-,TGTGCCAGCAGCCCCAGAAACAGGGTAGATAATTCACCCCTCCACTTT,CASSPRNRVDNSPLHF
TRBJ2-7,TRBV5-4,TRBD2,-,TGTGCCAGCAGCTTGGGCGGGGGGGGCTACGAGCAGTACTTC,CASSLGGGGYEQYF
TRBJ1-5,TRBV6-2/TRBV6-3,TRBD1,once,TGTGCCAGCAGTTACTCCGGGACAGGGGTTTTGGGCAATCAGCCCCAGCATTTT,CASSYSGTGVLGNQPQHF
TRBJ2-1,TRBV5-5,TRBD2,-,TGTGCCAGCAGCTTGGTGCGACTAGCCTCGTCGTACAATGAGCAGTTCTTC,CASSLVRLASSYNEQFF
TRBJ2-5,TRBV3-1/TRBV3-2,TRBD2,-,TGTGCCAGCAGGCCAGAGGGACTAGGCCAAGAGACCCAGTACTTC,CASRPEGLGQETQYF
TRBJ1-4,TRBV2,-,-,TGTGCCAGCAGTGATTTAAGGGGCCGGACCCCTAAAGAGGAAAAACTGTTTTTT,CASSDLRGRTPKEEKLFF
TRBJ1-2,TRBV7-9,-,-,TGTGCCAGCAGCTTAGCGGCTTTTGGGGCGGAAGGCTACACCTTC,CASSLAAFGAEGYTF
TRBJ2-4,TRBV6-2/TRBV6-3,TRBD1,-,TGTGCCAGCAGCCGAACAGGGGAGAACATTCAGTACTTC,CASSRTGENIQYF
TRBJ2-7,TRBV7-8,-,-,TGTGCCAGCAGCCGCATTCGGGGGAAGATCTACGAGCAGTACTTC,CASSRIRGKIYEQYF
TRBJ2-7,TRBV5-5,-,once,TGTGCCAGCACCGTGACAGCTTCACCCTACGAGCAGTACTTC,CASTVTASPYEQYF
TRBJ1-2,TRBV24-1,TRBD1,-,TGTGCCACCAGTGACCCCGGGACAGAACACTATGGCTACACCTTC,CATSDPGTEHYGYTF
TRBJ2-1,TRBV2,-,-,TGTGCCAGCAGGCGTCCCCTCCACAGGGAGCCCTACAATGAGCAGTTCTTC,CASRRPLHREPYNEQFF
TRBJ1-1,TRBV4-2,-,-,TGTGCCAGCAGCCAAGTTGTCCGGGGCACTGAAGCTTTCTTT,CASSQVVRGTEAFF
TRBJ2-1,TRBV30,TRBD2,-,TGTGCCTGGAGTCTTGGGACTAGGGGCAATGAGCAGTTCTTC,CAWSLGTRGNEQFF
TRBJ1-6,TRBV10-3,-,-,TGTGCCATCAGTGAGAGGAGGGAGAGCTCCTATAATTCACCCCTCCACTTT,CAISERRESSYNSPLHF
TRBJ1-5,TRBV24-1,-,-,TGTGCCACCAGCCTGGCGGGGTCCAATCAGCCCCAGCATTTT,CATSLAGSNQPQHF
TRBJ2-2,TRBV5-4,-,-,TGTGCCAGCCCCGCAGGGGGGACCGGGGAGCTGTTTTTT,CASPAGGTGELFF
TRBJ1-6,TRBV5-1,-,-,TGCGCCAGCAGCTTGGAGGCAGGGAATTCACCCCTCCACTTT,CASSLEAGNSPLHF
TRBJ1-6,TRBV9,TRBD1,many,TGTGCCAGCACCCGGACAGGGGACGGATCACCCCTCCACTTT,CASTRTGDGSPLHF
TRBJ2-7,TRBV11-3,-,-,TGTGCCAGCAGCCCGGGTGGTCCCAGGGGCCATCGTTTCTACGAGCAGTACTTC,CASSPGGPRGHRFYEQYF
TRBJ1-6,TRBV2,-,-,TGTGCCAGCAGTGAAGCGCGACAGTCTAATTCACCCCTCCACTTT,CASSEARQSNSPLHF
TRBJ1-2,TRBV14,-,-,TGTGCCAGCAGCCCCGAGGGTAACTATGGCTACACCTTC,CASSPEGNYGYTF
TRBJ2-7,TRBV25-1,-,few,TGTGCCAGCAGTGGGTTCCTAGATTATGGCGAGCAGTACTTC,CASSGFLDYGEQYF
TRBJ1-2,TRBV6-5,-,-,TGTGCCAGCAGTTACTCGATGTCGGGAACTGACTATGGCTACACCTTC,CASSYSMSGTDYGYTF
TRBJ1-2,TRBV4-1,-,-,TGCGCCAGCAGCCTCGGGGGTTATGGCTACACCTTC,CASSLGGYGYTF
TRBJ2-5,TRBV4-3,-,-,TGCGCCAGCAGCCCTGGGCCCGGAGAGACCCAGTACTTC,CASSPGPGETQYF
TRBJ2-7,TRBV11-2,TRBD1,-,TGTGCCAGCAGCTGGGGCAGGGGGCGCGTTCGATCCTACGAGCAGTACTTC,CASSWGRGRVRSYEQYF
TRBJ1-1,TRBV5-6,TRBD1,-,TGTGCCAGCAGCTCGGGGATGGGACAGGGATGGACTGAAGCTTTCTTT,CASSSGMGQGWTEAFF
TRBJ2-1,TRBV6-5,TRBD2,-,TGTGCCAGCAGTTATCCCCAAGGCGGGGGGGTCAATGAGCAGTTCTTC,CASSYPQGGGVNEQFF
TRBJ1-3,TRBV12-3/TRBV12-4,-,-,TGTGCCAGCAGTCCCAGTGGAGAGAACACCATATATTTT,CASSPSGENTIYF
TRBJ1-2,TRBV11-2,-,-,TGTGCCAGCAGCTTAGGAGAGGGTGGCTACACCTTC,CASSLGEGGYTF
TRBJ1-6,TRBV6-5,-,-,TGTGCCAGCAGCCCCGCTGGAGGGTCAAATTCACCCCTCCACTTT,CASSPAGGSNSPLHF
TRBJ2-1,TRBV12-3/TRBV12-4,-,-,TGTGCCAGCAGGCTAACAGGGTACAATGAGCAGTTCTTC,CASRLTGYNEQFF
TRBJ1-2,TRBV18,TRBD1,-,TGTGCCAGCTCACCACGGGCCCGGACAGGGAAGGACGGCTACACCTTC,CASSPRARTGKDGYTF
TRBJ2-3,TRBV6-5,-,-,TGTGCCAGCGTGAGGCAGGGGACGATCACAGATACGCAGTATTTT,CASVRQGTITDTQYF
TRBJ1-2,TRBV28,-,-,TGTGCCAGCAGGGGTCTCTCCGGGACACCTTCCTATGGCTACACCTTC,CASRGLSGTPSYGYTF
TRBJ2-6,TRBV10-3,-,few,TGTGCCATCAGGTCCTCGGTCTCTGATGCCAACGTCCTGACTTTC,CAIRSSVSDANVLTF
TRBJ2-1,TRBV24-1,-,-,TGTGCCACCAGTGATTTCCAGGGTCGGAGCTCCTACAATGAGCAGTTCTTC,CATSDFQGRSSYNEQFF
TRBJ1-1,TRBV3-1/TRBV3-2,-,-,TGTGCCAGCAGCTCTCGGGGTTTGGAAGAAGCTTTCTTT,CASSSRGLEEAFF
TRBJ2-7,TRBV9,TRBD2,-,TGTGCCAGCAGCGTAGGACTAGCGGGGGGACCGCAGGGCGAGCAGTACTTC,CASSVGLAGGPQGEQYF
TRBJ2-5,TRBV25-1,-,-,TGTGCCAGCAGTGATTTGGGGGCCGCGCAAGAGACCCAGTACTTC,CASSDLGAAQETQYF
TRBJ1-1,TRBV2,TRBD1,-,TGTGCCAGCAGGAACAGGGGGCCTGACACTGAAGCTTTCTTT,CASRNRGPDTEAFF
TRBJ1-5,TRBV20-1,TRBD1,-,TGCAGTGCTAGTTCGGACAGGAATCAGCCCCAGCATTTT,CSASSDRNQPQHF
TRBJ1-2,TRBV19,-,-,TGTGCCAGTAGTATCGATGGAGAATCCTATGGCTACACCTTC,CASSIDGESYGYTF
TRBJ1-2,TRBV5-1,TRBD1,-,TGCGCCAGCAGCGAAGGACAGGGAGGGGACTATGGCTACACCTTC,CASSEGQGGDYGYTF
TRBJ2-2,TRBV2,-,-,TGTGCCAGCAGTGAAGTAGAGGGGGACACCGGGGAGCTGTTTTTT,CASSEVEGDTGELFF